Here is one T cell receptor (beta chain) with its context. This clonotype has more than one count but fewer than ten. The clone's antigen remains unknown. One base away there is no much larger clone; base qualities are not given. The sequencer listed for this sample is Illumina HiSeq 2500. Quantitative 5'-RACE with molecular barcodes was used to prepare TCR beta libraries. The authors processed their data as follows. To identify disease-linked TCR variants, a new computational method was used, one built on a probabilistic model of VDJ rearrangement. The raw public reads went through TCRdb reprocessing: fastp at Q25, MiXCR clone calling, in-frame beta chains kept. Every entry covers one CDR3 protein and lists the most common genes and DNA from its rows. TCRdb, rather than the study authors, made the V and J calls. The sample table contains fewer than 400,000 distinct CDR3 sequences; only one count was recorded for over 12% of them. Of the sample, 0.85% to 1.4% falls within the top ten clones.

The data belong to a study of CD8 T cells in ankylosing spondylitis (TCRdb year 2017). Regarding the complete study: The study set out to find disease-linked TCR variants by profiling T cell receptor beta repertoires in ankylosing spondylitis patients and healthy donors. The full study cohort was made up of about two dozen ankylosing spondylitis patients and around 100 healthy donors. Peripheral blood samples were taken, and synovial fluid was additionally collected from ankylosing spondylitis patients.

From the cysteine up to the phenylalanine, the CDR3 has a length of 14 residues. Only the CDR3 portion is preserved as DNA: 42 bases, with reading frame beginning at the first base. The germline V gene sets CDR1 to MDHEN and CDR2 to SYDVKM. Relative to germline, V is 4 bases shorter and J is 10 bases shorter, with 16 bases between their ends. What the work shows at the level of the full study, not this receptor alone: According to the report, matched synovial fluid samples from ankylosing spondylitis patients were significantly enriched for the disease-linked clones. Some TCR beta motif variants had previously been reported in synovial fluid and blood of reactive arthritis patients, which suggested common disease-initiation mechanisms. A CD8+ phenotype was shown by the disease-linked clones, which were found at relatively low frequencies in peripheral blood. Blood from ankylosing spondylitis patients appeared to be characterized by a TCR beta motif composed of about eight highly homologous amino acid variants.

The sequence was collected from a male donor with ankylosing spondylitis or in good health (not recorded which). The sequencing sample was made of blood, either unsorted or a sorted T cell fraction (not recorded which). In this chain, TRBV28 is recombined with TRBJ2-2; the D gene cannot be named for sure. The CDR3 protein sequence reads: CASSSPVVAEELFF. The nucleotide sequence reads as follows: TGTGCCAGCAGTTCTCCTGTTGTGGCGGAGGAGCTGTTTTTT.